This entry is about one T cell receptor (beta chain). Germline V CDR1 and CDR2: SEHNR, FQNEAQ (reference sequence). The CDR3 runs 11 residues. Trimming cost V 3 bases and J 5 bases, with 4 bases left between them. This sample was included in a study of T cell changes during pregnancy in multiple sclerosis. The protocol was immunoSEQ multiplex PCR, while the TCRdb copy is restricted to in-frame clones and leaves out a portion. The repertoire holds fewer than 15,000 clones, with roughly 88% as singletons. The receptor was derived from a female donor in good health, enrolled as a control in a pregnancy study. The rearrangement uses TRBV7-9 and TRBJ2-5; D unresolved. This specimen was CD8+ T cells from peripheral blood mononuclear cells, taken after pregnancy. The CDR3 coding sequence is TGTGCCAGCAGCTTTCGGGAGACCCAGTACTTC. Encoded protein: CASSFRETQYF.